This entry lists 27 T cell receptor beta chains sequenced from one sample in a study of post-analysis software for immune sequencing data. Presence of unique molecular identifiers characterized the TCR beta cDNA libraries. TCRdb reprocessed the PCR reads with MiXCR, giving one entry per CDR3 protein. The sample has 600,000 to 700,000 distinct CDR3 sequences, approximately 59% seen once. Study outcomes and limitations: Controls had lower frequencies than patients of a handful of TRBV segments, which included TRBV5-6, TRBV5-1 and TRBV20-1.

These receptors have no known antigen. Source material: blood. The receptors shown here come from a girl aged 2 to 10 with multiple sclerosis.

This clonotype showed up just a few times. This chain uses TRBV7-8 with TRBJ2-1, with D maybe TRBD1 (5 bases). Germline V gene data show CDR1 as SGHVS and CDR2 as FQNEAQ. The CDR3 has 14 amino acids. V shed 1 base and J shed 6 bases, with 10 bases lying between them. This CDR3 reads CASSLVRQGNEQFF. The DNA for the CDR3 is TGTGCCAGCAGCTTAGTCCGTCAGGGCAATGAGCAGTTCTTC. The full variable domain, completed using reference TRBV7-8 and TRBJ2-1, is GAGVSQSPRYKVAKRGQDVALRCDPISGHVSLFWYQQALGQGPEFLTYFQNEAQLDKSGLPSDRFFAERPEGSVSTLKIQRTQQEDSAVYLCASSLVRQGNEQFFGPGTRLTVL.

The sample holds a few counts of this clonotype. The CDR3 spells CASSRIDEQYF. For the CDR3, the DNA is TGTGCCAGCAGCCGGATCGACGAGCAGTACTTC. The chain combines TRBV3-1 with TRBJ2-7; the D is unclear. Germline CDR1 and CDR2: LGHDT and YNNKEL (reference sequence). V lost 4 bases, J lost 5 bases, and 6 bases lay in between. This CDR3 has 11 residues.

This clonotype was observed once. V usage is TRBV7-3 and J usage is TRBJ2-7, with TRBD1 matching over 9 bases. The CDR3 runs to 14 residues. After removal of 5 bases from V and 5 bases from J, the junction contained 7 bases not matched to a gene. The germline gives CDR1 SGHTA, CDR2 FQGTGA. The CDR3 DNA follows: TGTGCCAGCAGCCCAAGGGGACAGGGAAACGAGCAGTACTTC. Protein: CASSPRGQGNEQYF. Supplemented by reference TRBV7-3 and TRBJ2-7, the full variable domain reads GAGVSQTPSNKVTEKGKYVELRCDPISGHTALYWYRQSLGQGPEFLIYFQGTGAADDSGLPNDRFFAVRPEGSVSTLKIQRTERGDSAVYLCASSPRGQGNEQYFGPGTRLTVT.

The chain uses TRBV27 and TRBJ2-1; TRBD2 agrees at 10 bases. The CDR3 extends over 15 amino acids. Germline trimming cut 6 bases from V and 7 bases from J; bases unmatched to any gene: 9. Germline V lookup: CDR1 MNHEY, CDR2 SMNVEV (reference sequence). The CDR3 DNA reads TGTGCCAGCAGCTCTCAGAGCGGGAGGGCGAATGAGCAGTTCTTC. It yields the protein CASSSQSGRANEQFF.

In nucleotides, the CDR3 is TGTGCCAGTGCCGGGACTAGCTGGGAAGAGACCCAGTACTTC. This translates into CASAGTSWEETQYF. J is TRBJ2-5 and V is TRBV7-2, with TRBD2 matching 9 bases. J lost 3 bases, V lost 9 bases, and 8 bases had no gene match. The germline gives CDR1 SGHTA, CDR2 FQGNSA. CDR3 length equals 14 residues.

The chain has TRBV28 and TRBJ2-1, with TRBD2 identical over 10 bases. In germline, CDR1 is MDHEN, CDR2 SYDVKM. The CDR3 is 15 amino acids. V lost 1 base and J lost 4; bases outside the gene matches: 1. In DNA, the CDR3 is TGTGCCAGCAGTTTATTGACTAGCGGGTACAATGAGCAGTTCTTC. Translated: CASSLLTSGYNEQFF.

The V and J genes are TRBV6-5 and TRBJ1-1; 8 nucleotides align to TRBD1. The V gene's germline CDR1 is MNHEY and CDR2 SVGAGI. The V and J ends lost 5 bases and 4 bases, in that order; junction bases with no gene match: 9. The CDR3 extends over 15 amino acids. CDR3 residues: CASSGVEDRVTEAFF. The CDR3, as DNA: TGTGCCAGCAGTGGGGTAGAGGACAGGGTCACTGAAGCTTTCTTT.

The CDR3 DNA sequence: TGCAGCGTAAACTCCCGGGATACGCAGTATTTT. Residues: CSVNSRDTQYF. V is TRBV29-1 and J is TRBJ2-3; D uncertain. The CDR3 consists of 11 residues. V lost 6 bases and J 6 bases, leaving 10 bases between the germline ends. CDR1 is SQVTM and CDR2 is ANQGSEA in the germline V gene.

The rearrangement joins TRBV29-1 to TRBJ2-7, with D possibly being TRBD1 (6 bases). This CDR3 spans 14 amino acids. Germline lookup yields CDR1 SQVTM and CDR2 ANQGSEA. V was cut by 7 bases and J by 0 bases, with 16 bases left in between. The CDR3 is CSATPGTNSYEQYF. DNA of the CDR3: TGCAGCGCAACACCCGGGACAAACTCCTACGAGCAGTACTTC.

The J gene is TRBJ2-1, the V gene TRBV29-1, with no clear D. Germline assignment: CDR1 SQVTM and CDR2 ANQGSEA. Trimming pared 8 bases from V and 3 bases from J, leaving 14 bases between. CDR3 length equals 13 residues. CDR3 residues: CSFAESFYNEQFF. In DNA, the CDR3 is TGCAGCTTCGCAGAGAGCTTCTACAATGAGCAGTTCTTC.

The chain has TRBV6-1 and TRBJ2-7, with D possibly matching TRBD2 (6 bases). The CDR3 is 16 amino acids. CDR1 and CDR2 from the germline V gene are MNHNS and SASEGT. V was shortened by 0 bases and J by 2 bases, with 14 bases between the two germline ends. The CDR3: CASSEATGDRAYEQYF. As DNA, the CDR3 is TGTGCCAGCAGTGAAGCAACGGGGGATAGGGCCTACGAGCAGTACTTC.

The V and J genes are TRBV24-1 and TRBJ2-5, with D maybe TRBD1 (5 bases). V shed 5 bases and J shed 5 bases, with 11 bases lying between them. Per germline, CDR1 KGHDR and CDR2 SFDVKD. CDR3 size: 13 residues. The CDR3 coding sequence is TGTGCCACCAGTGTTAGGGGCTCGGAGACCCAGTACTTC. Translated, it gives CATSVRGSETQYF.

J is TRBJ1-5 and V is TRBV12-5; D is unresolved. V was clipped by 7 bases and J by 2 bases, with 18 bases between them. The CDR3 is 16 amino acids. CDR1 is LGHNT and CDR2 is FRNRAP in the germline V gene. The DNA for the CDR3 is TGTGCTAGTGCCCCCCTATGGATCGGGGGCAATCAGCCCCAGCATTTT. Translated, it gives CASAPLWIGGNQPQHF.

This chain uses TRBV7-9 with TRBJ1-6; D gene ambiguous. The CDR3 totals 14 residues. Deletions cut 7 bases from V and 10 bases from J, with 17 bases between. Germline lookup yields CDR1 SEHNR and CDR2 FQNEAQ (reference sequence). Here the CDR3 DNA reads TGTGCCAGCACCCTATCTCCGTCAACGTCACCCCTCCACTTT. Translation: CASTLSPSTSPLHF. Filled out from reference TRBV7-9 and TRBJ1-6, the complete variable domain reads DTGVSQNPRHKITKRGQNVTFRCDPISEHNRLYWYRQTLGQGPEFLTYFQNEAQLEKSRLLSDRFSAERPKGSFSTLEIQRTEQGDSAMYLCASTLSPSTSPLHFGNGTRLTVT.

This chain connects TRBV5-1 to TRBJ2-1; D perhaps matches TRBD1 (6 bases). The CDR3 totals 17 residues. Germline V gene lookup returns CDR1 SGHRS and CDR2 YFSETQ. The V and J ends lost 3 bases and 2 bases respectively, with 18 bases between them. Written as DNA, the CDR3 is TGCGCCAGCAGCTGGGGGCCAGGGCTTGGGGCCTACAATGAGCAGTTCTTC. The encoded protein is CASSWGPGLGAYNEQFF.

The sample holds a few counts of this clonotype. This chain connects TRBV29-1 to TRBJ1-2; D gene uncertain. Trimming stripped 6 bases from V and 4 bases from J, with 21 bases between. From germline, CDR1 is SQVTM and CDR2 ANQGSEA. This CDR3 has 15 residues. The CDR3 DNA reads TGCAGCGTGGGCCTCAAGTTTGGGGATTCCTATGGCTACACCTTC. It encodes CSVGLKFGDSYGYTF. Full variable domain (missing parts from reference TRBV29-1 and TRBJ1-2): SAVISQKPSRDICQRGTSLTIQCQVDSQVTMMFWYRQQPGQSLTLIATANQGSEATYESGFVIDKFPISRPNLTFSTLTVSNMSPEDSSIYLCSVGLKFGDSYGYTFGSGTRLTVV.

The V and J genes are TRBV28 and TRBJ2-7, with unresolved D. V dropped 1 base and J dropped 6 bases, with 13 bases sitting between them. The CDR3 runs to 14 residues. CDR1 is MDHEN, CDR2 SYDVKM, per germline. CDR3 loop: CASSLSPGEAEQYF. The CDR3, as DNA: TGTGCCAGCAGTTTATCCCCTGGGGAAGCCGAGCAGTACTTC.

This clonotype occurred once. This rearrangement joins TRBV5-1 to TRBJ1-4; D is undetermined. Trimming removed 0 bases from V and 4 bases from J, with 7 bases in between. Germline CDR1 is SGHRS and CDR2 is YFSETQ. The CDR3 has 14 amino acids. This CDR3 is CASSLDTVNEKLFF. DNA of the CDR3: TGCGCCAGCAGCTTGGATACAGTTAATGAAAAACTGTTTTTT.

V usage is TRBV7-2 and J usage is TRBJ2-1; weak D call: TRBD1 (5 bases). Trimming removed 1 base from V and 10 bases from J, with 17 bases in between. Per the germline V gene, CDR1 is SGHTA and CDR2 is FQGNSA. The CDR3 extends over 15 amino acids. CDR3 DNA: TGTGCCAGCAGCTTAGGCCCGGGCAGGGTAAACGAGCAGTTCTTC. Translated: CASSLGPGRVNEQFF.

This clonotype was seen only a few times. For the CDR3, the DNA is TGCGCCAGCAGCTTGTATACAGTGGGGCAGAGCTCCTACGAGCAGTACTTC. Translation: CASSLYTVGQSSYEQYF. This chain links TRBV5-1 with TRBJ2-7, with a tentative D call TRBD1 (5 bases). This CDR3 contains 17 residues. Germline CDR1 and CDR2: SGHRS and YFSETQ. Trimming cost V 1 base and J 0 bases, with 17 bases left between them.

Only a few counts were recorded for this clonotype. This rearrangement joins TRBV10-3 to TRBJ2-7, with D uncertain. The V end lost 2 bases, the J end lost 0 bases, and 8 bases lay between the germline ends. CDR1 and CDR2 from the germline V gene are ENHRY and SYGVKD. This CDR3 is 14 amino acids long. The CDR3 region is CAISEGRSSYEQYF. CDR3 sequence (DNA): TGTGCCATCAGTGAGGGACGGAGCTCCTACGAGCAGTACTTC.

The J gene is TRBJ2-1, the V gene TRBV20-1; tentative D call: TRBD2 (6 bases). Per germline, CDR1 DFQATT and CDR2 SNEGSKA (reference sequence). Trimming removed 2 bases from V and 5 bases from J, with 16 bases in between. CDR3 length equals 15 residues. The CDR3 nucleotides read TGCAGTGCTAGACCTCCGGGACTGCGGGACAATGAGCAGTTCTTC. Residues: CSARPPGLRDNEQFF.

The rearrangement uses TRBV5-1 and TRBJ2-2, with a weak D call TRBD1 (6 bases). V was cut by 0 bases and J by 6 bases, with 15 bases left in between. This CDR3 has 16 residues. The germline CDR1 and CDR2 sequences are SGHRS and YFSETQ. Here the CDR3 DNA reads TGCGCCAGCAGCTTGGGGGGGCCCGACTGGCCCGGGGAGCTGTTTTTT. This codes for CASSLGGPDWPGELFF.

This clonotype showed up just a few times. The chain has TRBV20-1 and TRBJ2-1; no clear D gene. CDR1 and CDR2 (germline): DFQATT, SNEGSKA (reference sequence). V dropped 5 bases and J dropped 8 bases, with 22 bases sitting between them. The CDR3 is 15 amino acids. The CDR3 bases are TGCAGTGCTCCCCAACCCACCACCGGAAGGGATGAGCAGTTCTTC. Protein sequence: CSAPQPTTGRDEQFF.

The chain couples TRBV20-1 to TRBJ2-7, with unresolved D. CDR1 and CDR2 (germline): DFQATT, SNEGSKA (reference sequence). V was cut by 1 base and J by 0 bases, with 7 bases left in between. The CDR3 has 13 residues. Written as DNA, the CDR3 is TGCAGTGCTAGAGTTGACTCCTCCTACGAGCAGTACTTC. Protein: CSARVDSSYEQYF.

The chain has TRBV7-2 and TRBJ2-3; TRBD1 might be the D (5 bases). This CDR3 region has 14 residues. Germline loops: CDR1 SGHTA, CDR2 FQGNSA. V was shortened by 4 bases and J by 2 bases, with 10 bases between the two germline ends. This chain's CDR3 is CASSSTVITDTQYF. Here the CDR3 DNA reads TGTGCCAGCAGCTCGACAGTGATCACAGATACGCAGTATTTT.

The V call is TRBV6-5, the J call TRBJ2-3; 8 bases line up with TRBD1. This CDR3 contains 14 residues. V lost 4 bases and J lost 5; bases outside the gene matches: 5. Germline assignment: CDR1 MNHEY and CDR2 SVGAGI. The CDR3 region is CASSSRQGIDTQYF. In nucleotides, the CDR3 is TGTGCCAGCAGTTCCAGACAGGGGATAGATACGCAGTATTTT.